Each of the 26 T cell receptor beta chains below was sequenced from the same sample in a study of human T cells and chemical hapten exposure. TCRdb re-analysed the RACE reads in MiXCR, keeping a single row per CDR3 protein. This sample has fewer than 300,000 distinct CDR3 sequences, with 7.5% to 9% found just once. Time point here: pre-sensitization, week 0. Treatment reported: therapeutic diphenylcyclopropenone sensitization with weekly scalp DPC. The material sequenced was whole blood, taken in connection with sensitization to the hapten diphenylcyclopropenone (DPC). The receptors come from a woman in her thirties or forties with alopecia areata. Some clones in this sample may be carry-over from other donors' samples.

This clonotype was recorded at least ten times. The rearrangement joins TRBV4-1 to TRBJ1-6, with no clear D. The CDR3 sequence is 17 residues long. CDR1 MGHRA and CDR2 YSYEKL come from the germline V gene. Deletions cut 1 base from V and 1 base from J, with 11 bases between. The CDR3 is CASSQGRQISYNSPLHF. CDR3 sequence (DNA): TGCGCCAGCAGCCAAGGGCGGCAAATTTCCTATAATTCACCCCTCCACTTT.

Comment on this clonotype: A much more abundant neighbour one base away suggests this may be a read error. The CDR3 coding sequence is TGTGCCAGCAGCGTAGCCGAAAGGCAGCCCCAGCATTTT. It encodes CASSVAERQPQHF. The chain couples TRBV9 to TRBJ1-5; D gene unclear. The CDR3 sequence is 13 residues long. The V gene lost 0 bases and the J gene lost 7 bases, with 8 bases spanning the gap. The germline V gene has CDR1 SGDLS and CDR2 YYNGEE.

The chain recombines TRBV4-2 with TRBJ1-5; no clear D. The CDR3 loop spans 15 amino acids. Germline CDR1 LGHNA, CDR2 YNFKEQ. Trimming took 1 base from V and 5 from J, leaving 12 bases between them. In nucleotides, the CDR3 is TGTGCCAGCAGCCAAGCCCCCTCGGCCGATCAGCCCCAGCATTTT. Amino acids: CASSQAPSADQPQHF.

This clonotype was seen a few times. The chain uses TRBV12-3 or TRBV12-4 and TRBJ2-3, with TRBD2 as a possible D gene (5 bases). Trimming removed 5 bases from V and 4 bases from J, with 16 bases in between. CDR3 length: 15 residues. The CDR3 sequence: CASSGELRSSDTQYF. DNA for the CDR3: TGTGCCAGCAGTGGGGAGCTTCGTTCCTCAGATACGCAGTATTTT.

This clonotype was seen at least ten times. V is TRBV29-1 and J is TRBJ2-7, with TRBD1 matching 8 bases. V shed 7 bases, J shed 6 bases, and the junction held 14 bases outside the gene matches. In germline, CDR1 is SQVTM, CDR2 ANQGSEA. The CDR3 extends over 14 amino acids. This CDR3 is CSARTQGQGGEQYF. The DNA for the CDR3 is TGCAGCGCCCGCACACAAGGACAGGGAGGCGAGCAGTACTTC.

This clonotype occurred a few times. The chain uses TRBV6-5 and TRBJ2-7; TRBD1 matches 9 bases. In germline, CDR1 is MNHEY, CDR2 SVGAGI. Losses at the gene ends were 2 bases for V and 4 bases for J; bases not matched to a gene: 3. The CDR3 consists of 14 residues. The CDR3 spells CASSYAGQGYEQYF. CDR3 in DNA: TGTGCCAGCAGTTACGCGGGACAGGGATACGAGCAGTACTTC.

This sequence joins TRBV7-2 and TRBJ1-2; 9 nucleotides match TRBD1. Germline trimming cut 5 bases from V and 6 bases from J; bases unmatched to any gene: 7. This CDR3 is 14 amino acids long. Germline V CDR1 and CDR2: SGHTA, FQGNSA. CDR3 nucleotide sequence: TGTGCCAGCAGCAGAGGGACAGGGTATAATGGCTACACCTTC. Translation gives CASSRGTGYNGYTF.

This sequence joins TRBV5-1 and TRBJ2-7, with D tentatively TRBD1 (6 bases). V was shortened by 2 bases and J by 2 bases, with 11 bases between the two germline ends. The CDR3 is made up of 14 amino acids. CDR1 SGHRS and CDR2 YFSETQ come from the germline V gene. The CDR3 here is CASSFGGPPYEQYF. The CDR3 DNA is TGCGCCAGCAGCTTTGGGGGCCCCCCCTACGAGCAGTACTTC.

V is TRBV12-3 or TRBV12-4 and J is TRBJ2-5; D is tentatively TRBD1 or TRBD2 (7 bases each). This CDR3 is 13 amino acids long. Trimming took off 8 bases at V and 6 bases at J, with 16 bases between the two ends. CDR3 amino acids: CASSAGGAQTQYF. CDR3 nucleotide sequence: TGTGCCAGCTCCGCAGGGGGGGCACAGACCCAGTACTTC.

The chain is built from TRBV4-2 and TRBJ2-6, with D hard to call. The CDR3 sequence is 15 residues long. Trimming stripped 1 base from V and 1 base from J, with 5 bases between. CDR1 LGHNA and CDR2 YNFKEQ come from the germline V gene. The CDR3 is CASSQATSGANVLTF. CDR3 bases: TGTGCCAGCAGCCAAGCCACTTCTGGGGCCAACGTCCTGACTTTC.

This clonotype was counted a few times. The chain combines TRBV12-3 or TRBV12-4 with TRBJ1-4; TRBD1 aligns across 7 bases. CDR3 length equals 17 residues. With V trimmed by 0 bases and J by 6 bases, 10 bases remained unmatched. In nucleotides, the CDR3 is TGTGCCAGCAGTTTAGCCCGGGACAGCTTAATCCATGAAAAACTGTTTTTT. Its protein is CASSLARDSLIHEKLFF.

This clonotype came up a few times. This chain joins TRBV28 and TRBJ1-5; 9 bases line up with TRBD1. The CDR3 runs 18 residues. Germline V lookup: CDR1 MDHEN, CDR2 SYDVKM. J was trimmed by 3 bases and V by 4 bases; bases with no gene match: 13. The CDR3 is CASSSYPRTGDNNQPQHF. The CDR3 DNA reads TGTGCCAGCAGTTCCTATCCCCGGACAGGGGATAACAATCAGCCCCAGCATTTT.

V and J are TRBV2 and TRBJ2-3; TRBD2 matches at 9 bases. CDR1 and CDR2 from the germline V gene are SNHLY and FYNNEI. J lost 0 bases, V lost 4 bases, and 5 bases had no gene match. This CDR3 region has 16 residues. CDR3 sequence (DNA): TGTGCCAGCAGTGTGTACGGACTAGCGAGCACAGATACGCAGTATTTT. This codes for CASSVYGLASTDTQYF. The complete variable domain, with remaining parts taken from reference TRBV2 and TRBJ2-3, reads EPEVTQTPSHQVTQMGQEVILRCVPISNHLYFYWYRQILGQKVEFLVSFYNNEISEKSEIFDDQFSVERPDGSNFTLKIRSTKLEDSAMYFCASSVYGLASTDTQYFGPGTRLTVL.

The V call is TRBV28, the J call TRBJ2-3, with 8 bases that match TRBD2. After removal of 6 bases from V and 2 bases from J, the junction contained 7 bases not matched to a gene. Germline-derived CDR1 and CDR2 are MDHEN and SYDVKM. The CDR3 has 15 amino acids. The CDR3 here is CASRAGGGNTDTQYF. The DNA of the CDR3 is TGTGCCAGCAGGGCCGGGGGGGGCAACACAGATACGCAGTATTTT.

This clonotype was recorded a few times. The chain combines TRBV4-1 with TRBJ2-1; D perhaps matches TRBD2 (6 bases). Germline loops: CDR1 MGHRA, CDR2 YSYEKL. Trimming removed 2 bases at V and 9 bases at J, with 14 bases between. This CDR3 has 14 amino acids. The CDR3 sequence: CASSQRELAREQFF. The DNA of the CDR3 is TGCGCCAGCAGCCAAAGAGAACTAGCCCGTGAGCAGTTCTTC.

This clonotype was seen repeatedly, ten times or more. The V and J genes are TRBV7-2 and TRBJ2-5; D unresolved. The CDR3 has 13 residues. Germline loops: CDR1 SGHTA, CDR2 FQGNSA. The V end was cut by 4 bases, the J end by 1 base, with 7 bases between. This CDR3 is CASSSTFQETQYF. CDR3 bases: TGTGCCAGCAGCTCGACATTCCAAGAGACCCAGTACTTC.

This clonotype was detected ten times or more. The CDR3 DNA reads TGTGCCAGCAGCTTAAATCCCAGAGACCCCTACGAGCAGTACTTC. This encodes CASSLNPRDPYEQYF. The chain employs TRBV7-6 and TRBJ2-7; no definite D call. The CDR3 runs to 15 residues. Per the germline V gene, CDR1 is SGHVS and CDR2 is FNYEAQ. V lost 2 bases, J lost 2 bases, and 13 bases lay in between.

The chain carries TRBV6-2 or TRBV6-3 and TRBJ2-7, with D possibly matching TRBD1 (6 bases). Per the germline V gene, CDR1 is MNHEY and CDR2 is SVGEGT. The CDR3 has 13 amino acids. Trimming shortened V by 2 bases and J by 6 bases, and 11 bases separated the two germline ends. The CDR3 nucleotides are TGTGCCAGCAGTTACGGTCAGGGGAGCGAGCAGTACTTC. Translating gives CASSYGQGSEQYF.

The chain carries TRBV12-3 or TRBV12-4 and TRBJ2-5, with 8 positions matching TRBD1. The CDR3 spans 14 residues. The V and J ends lost 0 bases and 4 bases, in that order; junction bases with no gene match: 1. The CDR3 sequence: CASSLATGAETQYF. The CDR3 bases are TGTGCCAGCAGTTTAGCGACAGGGGCAGAGACCCAGTACTTC.

This clonotype was counted between two and nine times. The gene calls are TRBV7-9 and TRBJ2-3; D not certain. V lost 4 bases and J 8 bases, leaving 22 bases between the germline ends. Germline values: CDR1 SEHNR, CDR2 FQNEAQ (reference sequence). The CDR3 totals 16 residues. CDR3 sequence: CASSYYTAPRFGTQYF. The CDR3 DNA follows: TGTGCCAGCAGCTACTACACCGCCCCACGCTTTGGTACGCAGTATTTT. Using reference TRBV7-9 and TRBJ2-3 for the parts outside the CDR3, the full variable domain is DTGVSQNPRHKITKRGQNVTFRCDPISEHNRLYWYRQTLGQGPEFLTYFQNEAQLEKSRLLSDRFSAERPKGSFSTLEIQRTEQGDSAMYLCASSYYTAPRFGTQYFGPGTRLTVL.

The rearrangement joins TRBV3-1 to TRBJ1-2; D might be TRBD1 (6 bases). The CDR3 spans 14 residues. V lost 2 bases and J 7 bases, leaving 14 bases between the germline ends. Germline values: CDR1 LGHDT, CDR2 YNNKEL (reference sequence). CDR3 sequence: CASSQPDRHSGYTF. The CDR3 DNA follows: TGTGCCAGCAGCCAACCCGACAGGCACTCTGGCTACACCTTC.

V gene TRBV27 combines with J gene TRBJ2-3; 12 nucleotides agree with TRBD2. The ends lost 5 bases at V and 3 bases at J; junction bases unmatched: 6. Germline V lookup: CDR1 MNHEY, CDR2 SMNVEV (reference sequence). This CDR3 region has 16 residues. CDR3 sequence: CASSAWTSGTTDTQYF. The DNA of the CDR3 is TGTGCCAGCAGTGCCTGGACTAGCGGGACGACAGATACGCAGTATTTT.

J is TRBJ2-7 and V is TRBV12-3 or TRBV12-4; D is uncertain. Trimming removed 6 bases at V and 5 bases at J, with 11 bases between. The CDR3 loop spans 12 amino acids. The CDR3 DNA follows: TGTGCCAGCAGGGATCCAGGCCACGAGCAGTACTTC. The encoded protein is CASRDPGHEQYF.

Only a few counts were recorded for this clonotype. This chain joins TRBV9 and TRBJ2-3; TRBD1 is a possible D gene (5 bases). The CDR3 is 14 residues long. Trimming took off 4 bases at V and 2 bases at J, with 11 bases between the two ends. CDR1 SGDLS and CDR2 YYNGEE come from the germline V gene. In DNA form, the CDR3 reads TGTGCCAGCAGCACCCCAGGGATCACAGATACGCAGTATTTT. It yields the protein CASSTPGITDTQYF.

This rearrangement joins TRBV5-1 to TRBJ1-1; unclear D gene. The CDR3 is made up of 11 amino acids. Trimming took off 4 bases at V and 2 bases at J, with 3 bases between the two ends. Germline V gene data show CDR1 as SGHRS and CDR2 as YFSETQ. The CDR3: CASSHNTEAFF. CDR3 nucleotides: TGCGCCAGCAGCCATAACACTGAAGCTTTCTTT. Using reference TRBV5-1 and TRBJ1-1 for the parts outside the CDR3, the full variable domain is KAGVTQTPRYLIKTRGQQVTLSCSPISGHRSVSWYQQTPGQGLQFLFEYFSETQRNKGNFPGRFSGRQFSNSRSEMNVSTLELGDSALYLCASSHNTEAFFGQGTRLTVV.

This clonotype occurred a few times. This chain uses TRBV7-3 with TRBJ2-3; D is perhaps TRBD1 or TRBD2 (5 bases each). V lost 5 bases, J lost 2 bases, and 8 bases lay in between. This CDR3 has 13 amino acids. Germline assignment: CDR1 SGHTA and CDR2 FQGTGA. CDR3 loop: CASSRDVTDTQYF. For the CDR3, the DNA is TGTGCCAGCAGCCGGGACGTCACAGATACGCAGTATTTT.